This T cell receptor (beta chain) was recorded in a study of blood T cell repertoires in COVID-19. Whole-study context: Specimens from acute and convalescent COVID-19 originated in the United States, Italy and Spain.

Using immunoSEQ multiplex PCR, the repertoire was profiled, and TCRdb retains in-frame clones only, with some absent. Of 150,000 to 200,000 clones listed, around 80% are singletons. The CDR3 has 18 residues. The V gene's germline CDR1 is SGHTA and CDR2 FQGNSA. The trim removed 2 bases at V and 4 bases at J, leaving 11 bases unmatched. This clone was recorded only once. Material: peripheral blood. This chain uses TRBV7-2 with TRBJ2-6; TRBD1 matches at 7 bases. The sequence was collected from a woman aged 80 or older with acute or convalescent COVID-19. The chain's CDR3 is CASSLIMLGGSGANVLTF. CDR3 DNA: TGTGCCAGCAGCTTAATTATGTTAGGGGGCTCAGGGGCCAACGTCCTGACTTTC. The variable domain in full, with the rest retrieved from reference TRBV7-2 and TRBJ2-6, is GAGVSQSPSNKVTEKGKDVELRCDPISGHTALYWYRQSLGQGLEFLIYFQGNSAPDKSGLPSDRFSAERTGGSVSTLTIQRTQQEDSAVYLCASSLIMLGGSGANVLTFGAGSRLTVL.